The sequence of this T cell receptor beta chain was determined in a study of cytomegalovirus exposure and HLA in healthy donors (dated by TCRdb to the late 2010s). A note on the overall study: A later analysis indicated that the roughly 120 validation repertoires were generated on the platform also employed for the approximately 690 repertoires of the first cohort. Along with the approximately 670-subject first cohort, a separate validation cohort of 120 different subjects was used. The study aimed to test whether signatures of past pathogen exposure could be identified by cataloging public T cell receptors. High-throughput TCR immunosequencing, statistical association of individual TCRs with disease status, and machine learning were combined to predict cytomegalovirus infection status.

The donors belonged to the validation cohort of approximately 130 subjects, which was separate from the roughly 700-subject first cohort. To prepare the library, the immunoSEQ multiplex PCR assay was applied. For the original study's pipeline: A statistical classification framework was built for diagnosing cytomegalovirus status from the catalog of TCR beta chain sequences. TCRdb holds this immuneACCESS table with in-frame rearrangements only. Some clones are missing; in checked studies, unresolved V genes explain under half, and the rest has no known cause. The V and J calls and clone size are taken from that table; D and trimming were inferred from the DNA. The sample has roughly 230,000 clones on record, less than 95% of them singletons. Just over 3% of the sample comes from the top ten. On this clone itself: What antigen it recognizes has not been identified. Base qualities are not provided; no much larger clone lies one nucleotide away.

What the study reported, not specific to this receptor: Across donors, most TCR sequences were observed very rarely, whereas some public TCRs were present in many individuals. Of the cluster scores, around 95% were above 0 in a later analysis, which found that TCRs clustered in the first cohort also tended to co-occur in the 120 validation repertoires. In vitro tests confirmed that a few of the cytomegalovirus-associated TCR beta chains recognize cytomegalovirus antigens. It was suggested by the authors that the approach could potentially be generalized to other disease states and immunological phenotypes. A total of about 150 TCR beta chains were listed by the study as associated with cytomegalovirus. The validation cohort had no HLA typing available for a later analysis, so co-occurrence within that cohort was assessed over all 120 or so repertoires. The classifier was reported to diagnose cytomegalovirus status with high specificity and sensitivity in both the original cohort and the validation cohort.

CDR1 SGHNT and CDR2 YYREEE are derived from the germline V gene (reference sequence). Trimming takes 4 bases from V and 5 bases from J, and the germline ends sit 14 bases apart. CDR3 length: 14 amino acids, cysteine to phenylalanine. Only CDR3 DNA remains: 42 bases, in frame from the first base. The rearranged segments are TRBV5-4 and TRBJ2-3; no D gene can be assigned with confidence. The material sequenced was PBMCs. The clonotype was recovered from a woman in her thirties in good health and CMV-seronegative. The DNA sequence reads TGTGCCAGCAGCCCCGGGTCCGGTGGAGATACGCAGTATTTT. It codes for CASSPGSGGDTQYF.